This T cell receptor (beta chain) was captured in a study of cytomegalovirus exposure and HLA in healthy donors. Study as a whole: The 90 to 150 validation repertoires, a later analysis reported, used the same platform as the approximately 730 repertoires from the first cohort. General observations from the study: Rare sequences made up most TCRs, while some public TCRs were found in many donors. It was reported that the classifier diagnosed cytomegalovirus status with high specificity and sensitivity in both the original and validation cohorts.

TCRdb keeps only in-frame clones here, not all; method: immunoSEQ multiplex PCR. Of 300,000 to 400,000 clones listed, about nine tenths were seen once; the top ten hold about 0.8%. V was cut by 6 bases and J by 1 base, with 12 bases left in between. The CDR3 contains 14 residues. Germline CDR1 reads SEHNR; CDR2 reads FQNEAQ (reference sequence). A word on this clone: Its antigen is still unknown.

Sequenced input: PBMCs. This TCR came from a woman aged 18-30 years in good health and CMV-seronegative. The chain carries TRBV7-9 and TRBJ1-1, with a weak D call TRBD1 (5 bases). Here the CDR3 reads CASRPTGPNTEAFF. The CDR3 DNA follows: TGTGCCAGCAGACCTACAGGCCCGAACACTGAAGCTTTCTTT.